This TCR beta chain was profiled in a study of vaccination and CD4 T cells after COVID-19. Deletions cut 0 bases from V and 2 bases from J, with 11 bases between. Germline lookup yields CDR1 DFQATT and CDR2 SNEGSKA (reference sequence). This CDR3 spans 14 amino acids. Turning to this clonotype: Its antigen is unidentified.

The treatment here: roughly ten-day PBMC culture with coronavirus spike peptide pools or control peptides (ViraFEST assay). ViraFEST sequenced TCRs after peptide-pool expansion of antigen-specific T cells. Cells received half-medium changes with fresh IL-2 medium on days 3 and 7. Study-level results: Early timepoints after natural infection were not analyzed in these convalescent patients.

Cultured CD4+ T-cell DNA underwent Oncomine TCR Beta short-read sequencing. One entry per CDR3 protein, called by TCRdb with MiXCR from the PCR reads. The profile shows about 12,000 distinct CDR3 sequences, 64% of them singletons. The sequence was obtained from a human donor who had recovered from COVID-19. Source material: CD4+ T cells from blood, cultured in vitro. This sequence joins TRBV20-1 and TRBJ2-7; tentatively, D is TRBD1 (6 bases). The CDR3 here is CSAREPGQPYEQYF. The CDR3 DNA follows: TGCAGTGCTAGAGAGCCGGGACAACCCTACGAGCAGTACTTC.